This record looks at one TCR beta chain sequence and its context. The antigen remains unidentified. The data were obtained in a study of T cell clones after liver transplantation. About the study: At least one year of complete immunosuppression withdrawal without enzymes over twice normal defined tolerance.

V lost 0 bases to trimming and J lost 8 bases; unmatched junction nucleotides: 6. Germline V gene data show CDR1 as GTSNPN and CDR2 as SVGIG (reference sequence). This CDR3 is 13 amino acids long. General study results and limits: In a couple of subjects, few donor cells limited the measurable donor-reactive repertoire.

The assay was immunoSEQ multiplex PCR, and TCRdb's table has in-frame clones only and misses some. Of roughly 80,000 clones in the sample, roughly 85% are singletons; the top ten hold less than 3.5%. This sample comprised CD4+ T cells from blood, obtained at the 22-month timepoint. This TCR derives from a human patient who received a liver transplant. Some T cells may possibly be graft donor cells. The chain uses TRBV30 and TRBJ1-2; TRBD1 aligns across 7 bases. The CDR3 is CAWSVLRGGGYTF. DNA for the CDR3: TGTGCCTGGAGTGTTCTCAGGGGGGGAGGCTACACCTTC.